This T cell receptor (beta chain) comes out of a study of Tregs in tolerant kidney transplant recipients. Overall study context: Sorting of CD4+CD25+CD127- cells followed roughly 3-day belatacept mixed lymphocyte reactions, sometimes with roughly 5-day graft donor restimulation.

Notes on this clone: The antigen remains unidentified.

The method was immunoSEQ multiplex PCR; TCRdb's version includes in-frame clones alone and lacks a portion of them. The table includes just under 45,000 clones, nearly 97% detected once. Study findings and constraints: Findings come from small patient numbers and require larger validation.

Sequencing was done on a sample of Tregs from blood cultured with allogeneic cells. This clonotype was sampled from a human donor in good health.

This chain's CDR3 is CASTDRGDTGELFF. The CDR3 nucleotides read TGTGCCAGCACCGACAGGGGGGACACCGGGGAGCTGTTTTTT. The chain couples TRBV6-5 to TRBJ2-2; the match to TRBD1 covers 9 bases. The CDR3 spans 14 residues. V lost 7 bases, J lost 3 bases, and 3 bases stayed unmatched. Germline V gene lookup returns CDR1 MNHEY and CDR2 SVGAGI.